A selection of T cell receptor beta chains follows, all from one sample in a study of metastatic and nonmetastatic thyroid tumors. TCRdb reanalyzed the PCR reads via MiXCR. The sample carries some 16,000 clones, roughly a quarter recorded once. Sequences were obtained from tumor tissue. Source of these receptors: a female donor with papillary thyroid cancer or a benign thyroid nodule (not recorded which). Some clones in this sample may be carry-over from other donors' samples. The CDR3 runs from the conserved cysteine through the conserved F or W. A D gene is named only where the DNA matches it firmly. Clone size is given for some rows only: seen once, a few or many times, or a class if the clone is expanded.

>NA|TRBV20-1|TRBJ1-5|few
CSARGTGGGFGQPQHF
TGCAGTGCTAGAGGGACTGGAGGGGGGTTTGGTCAGCCCCAGCATTTT
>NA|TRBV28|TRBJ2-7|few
CASSLGAHYGQYF
TGTGCCAGCAGTTTAGGGGCCCACTACGGGCAGTACTTC
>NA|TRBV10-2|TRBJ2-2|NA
CASSYTPQLFF
TGCGCCAGCAGTTATACGCCCCAGCTGTTCTTT
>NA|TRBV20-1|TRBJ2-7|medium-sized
CSARGGEQYF
TGCAGTGCTAGAGGGGGCGAGCAGTACTTC
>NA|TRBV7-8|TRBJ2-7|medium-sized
CASSPSVRGYEQYF
TGTGCCAGCAGCCCGTCAGTTAGGGGCTACGAGCAGTACTTC
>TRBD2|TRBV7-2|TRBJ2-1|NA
CASSLVRLAVYNEQFF
TGTGCCAGCAGCTTAGTGCGGCTAGCGGTCTACAATGAGCAGTTCTTC
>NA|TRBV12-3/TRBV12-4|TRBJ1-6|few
CASRKDSRGYNSPLHF
TGTGCCAGCAGAAAGGACTCACGGGGTTATAATTCACCCCTCCACTTT
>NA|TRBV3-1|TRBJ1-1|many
CASSQAGGVGAFF
TGTGCCAGCAGCCAAGCCGGAGGGGTAGGAGCTTTCTTT
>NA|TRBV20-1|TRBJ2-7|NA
CSATLWPEQYF
TGCAGTGCTACACTTTGGCCCGAGCAGTACTTC
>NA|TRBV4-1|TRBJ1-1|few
CASSTRTENTEAFF
TGCGCCAGCAGCACCCGGACAGAAAACACTGAAGCTTTCTTT
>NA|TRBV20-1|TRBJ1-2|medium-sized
CSARDLTNYGYTF
TGCAGTGCTAGGGACTTGACTAACTATGGCTACACCTTC
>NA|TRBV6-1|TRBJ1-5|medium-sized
CASRLIGVDQPQHF
TGTGCCAGCAGATTAATAGGGGTTGATCAGCCCCAGCATTTT
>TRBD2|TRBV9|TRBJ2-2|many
CASSPRNSGANTGELFF
TGTGCCAGCAGCCCCCGTAATAGCGGGGCGAACACCGGGGAGCTGTTTTTT
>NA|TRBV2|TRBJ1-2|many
CASRRDNSYGYTF
TGTGCCAGCAGACGGGACAATTCCTATGGCTACACCTTC
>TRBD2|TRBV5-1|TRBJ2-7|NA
CASSSPGLGTYEQYF
TGCGCCAGCAGCTCTCCGGGACTAGGGACCTACGAGCAGTACTTC
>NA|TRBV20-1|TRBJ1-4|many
CSAREGWRGGLNEKLFF
TGCAGTGCTAGAGAGGGTTGGCGGGGGGGGCTTAATGAAAAACTGTTTTTT
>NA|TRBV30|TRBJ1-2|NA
CAWNLPGYGYTF
TGTGCCTGGAACCTACCAGGCTATGGCTACACCTTC
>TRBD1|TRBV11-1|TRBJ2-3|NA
CASSHRDRVDTQYF
TGTGCCAGCAGCCACCGGGACAGGGTAGATACGCAGTATTTT
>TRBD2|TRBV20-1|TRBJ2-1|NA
CSARLWGREKGLNEQFF
TGCAGTGCTAGATTGTGGGGGAGGGAAAAGGGGCTTAATGAGCAGTTCTTC
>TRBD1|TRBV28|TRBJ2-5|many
CASSWRGQGQETQYF
TGTGCCAGCAGTTGGAGAGGACAGGGACAAGAGACCCAGTACTTC
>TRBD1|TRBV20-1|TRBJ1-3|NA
CSARTGDGNTIYF
TGCAGTGCTCGGACAGGGGACGGAAACACCATATATTTT
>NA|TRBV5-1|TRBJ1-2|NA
CASSLVLSGQGNGYTF
TGCGCCAGCAGCTTGGTTCTGTCGGGGCAGGGGAATGGCTACACCTTC
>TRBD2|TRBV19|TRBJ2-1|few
CASSRLAGGYNEQFF
TGTGCCAGTAGTAGACTAGCGGGAGGCTACAATGAGCAGTTCTTC
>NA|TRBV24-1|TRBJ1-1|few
CATSDSGTREAFF
TGTGCCACCAGTGACTCCGGGACACGGGAAGCTTTCTTT
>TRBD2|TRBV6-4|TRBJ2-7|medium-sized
CASSDDVEGLAGGPSDEQYF
TGTGCCAGCAGTGACGATGTTGAGGGACTAGCGGGAGGACCCTCCGACGAGCAGTACTTC
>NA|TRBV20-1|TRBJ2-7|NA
CSALQRGNYEQYF
TGCAGTGCTCTCCAGCGCGGGAACTACGAGCAGTACTTC
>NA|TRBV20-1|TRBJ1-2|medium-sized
CSAGTGLGEGYTF
TGCAGTGCTGGAACAGGGTTGGGGGAGGGCTACACCTTC
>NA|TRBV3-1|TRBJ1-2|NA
CASSQANARSYGYTF
TGTGCCAGCAGCCAAGCCAATGCCAGATCCTATGGCTACACCTTC
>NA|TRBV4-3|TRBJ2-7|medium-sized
CASSPYEQYF
TGCGCCAGCAGCCCCTACGAGCAGTACTTC
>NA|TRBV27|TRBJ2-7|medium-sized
CASSFGGWGSYEQYF
TGTGCCAGCAGTTTCGGGGGCTGGGGTTCCTACGAGCAGTACTTC
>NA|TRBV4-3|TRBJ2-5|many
CASSQELQETQYF
TGCGCCAGCAGCCAAGAACTACAAGAGACCCAGTACTTC
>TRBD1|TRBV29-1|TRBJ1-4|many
CSVMTGPNEKLFF
TGCAGCGTCATGACAGGGCCTAATGAAAAACTGTTTTTT
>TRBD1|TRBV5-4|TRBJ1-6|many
CASSFTGGNSPLHF
TGTGCCAGCAGCTTCACAGGGGGTAATTCACCCCTCCACTTT
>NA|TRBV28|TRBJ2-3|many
CASSPPAYTQYF
TGTGCCAGCAGTCCCCCAGCGTATACGCAGTATTTT
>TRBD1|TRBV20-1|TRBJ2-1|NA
CSAPPGQDYNEQFF
TGCAGTGCTCCTCCGGGACAGGACTACAATGAGCAGTTCTTC
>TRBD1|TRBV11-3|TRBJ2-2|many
CASSSEGTGRGTGELFF
TGTGCCAGCAGCTCCGAAGGGACAGGGCGGGGCACCGGGGAGCTGTTTTTT
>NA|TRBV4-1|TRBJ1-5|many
CASSQDQGSNQPQHF
TGCGCCAGCAGCCAAGATCAGGGTAGCAATCAGCCCCAGCATTTT
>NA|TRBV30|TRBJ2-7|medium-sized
CAWSVGYEQYF
TGTGCCTGGAGTGTAGGGTACGAGCAGTACTTC
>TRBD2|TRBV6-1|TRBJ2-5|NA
CASSTPASGETQYF
TGTGCCAGCAGCACGCCGGCTAGCGGGGAGACCCAGTACTTC
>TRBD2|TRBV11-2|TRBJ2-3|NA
CASSLLTRAGPTDTQYF
TGTGCCAGCAGCTTGCTGACTCGAGCGGGACCCACAGATACGCAGTATTTT
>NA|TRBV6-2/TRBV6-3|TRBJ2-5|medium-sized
CASTPRGGPNQETQYF
TGTGCCAGCACCCCGCGTGGCGGACCAAACCAAGAGACCCAGTACTTC
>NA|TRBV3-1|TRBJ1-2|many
CASSQISSYGYTF
TGTGCCAGCAGCCAAATTAGCTCCTATGGCTACACCTTC
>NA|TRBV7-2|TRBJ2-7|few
CASSRANLEQYF
TGTGCCAGCAGTCGGGCGAACTTAGAGCAGTACTTC
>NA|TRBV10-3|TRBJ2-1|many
CAISEAIVEQFF
TGTGCCATCAGTGAGGCGATCGTAGAGCAGTTCTTC
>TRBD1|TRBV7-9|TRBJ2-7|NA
CASATGRSEQYF
TGTGCCAGCGCGACAGGGCGGAGCGAGCAGTACTTC
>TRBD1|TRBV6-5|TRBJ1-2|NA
CASSYRRTGTYGYTF
TGTGCCAGCAGTTATAGACGGACAGGGACCTATGGCTACACCTTC
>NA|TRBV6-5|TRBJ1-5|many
CASSYSLGNQPQHF
TGTGCCAGCAGTTACTCATTGGGCAATCAGCCCCAGCATTTT
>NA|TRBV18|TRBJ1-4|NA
CASSPHSVGEKLFF
TGTGCCAGCTCTCCTCACTCGGTGGGTGAAAAACTGTTTTTT
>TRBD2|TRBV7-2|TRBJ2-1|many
CASSFLAGAGYNEQFF
TGTGCCAGCAGCTTCTTAGCGGGAGCGGGGTACAATGAGCAGTTCTTC
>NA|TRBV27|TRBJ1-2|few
CASSSSDRLYGYTF
TGTGCCAGCAGTTCCTCCGACCGGCTCTATGGCTACACCTTC
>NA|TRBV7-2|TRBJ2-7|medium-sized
CASSLVAGSYEQYF
TGTGCCAGCAGCTTAGTGGCAGGCTCCTACGAGCAGTACTTC
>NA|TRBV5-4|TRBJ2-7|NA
CASSLKGEGAGVDYEQYF
TGTGCCAGCAGCTTGAAGGGGGAAGGAGCGGGCGTTGACTACGAGCAGTACTTC
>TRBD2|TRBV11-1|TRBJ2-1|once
CASSLDWRERSNEQFF
TGTGCCAGCAGCTTAGACTGGCGGGAGAGATCCAATGAGCAGTTCTTC
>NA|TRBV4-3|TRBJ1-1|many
CASSRHQATNTEAFF
TGCGCCAGCAGTCGCCACCAGGCGACGAACACTGAAGCTTTCTTT
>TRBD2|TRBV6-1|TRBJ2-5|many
CASSFGTSGTRETQYF
TGTGCCAGCAGTTTCGGGACTAGCGGGACAAGAGAGACCCAGTACTTC
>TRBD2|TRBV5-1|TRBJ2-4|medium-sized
CASSFVAGGNSMGIQYF
TGCGCCAGCAGCTTCGTAGCGGGAGGGAATTCGATGGGCATTCAGTACTTC
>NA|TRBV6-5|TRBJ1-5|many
CASSYNPGGYSNQPQHF
TGTGCCAGCAGTTACAACCCCGGGGGCTATAGCAATCAGCCCCAGCATTTT
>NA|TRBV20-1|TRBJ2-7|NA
CSARDRRISYEQYF
TGCAGTGCTAGAGATAGGCGGATCTCCTACGAGCAGTACTTC
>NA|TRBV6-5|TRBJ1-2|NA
CASSLHGANYGYTF
TGTGCCAGCAGTTTGCACGGGGCGAACTATGGCTACACCTTC
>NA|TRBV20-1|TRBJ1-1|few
CSARVGEGFITEAFF
TGCAGTGCTAGAGTTGGCGAGGGCTTTATAACTGAAGCTTTCTTT